This TCR beta chain stems from a study of early T cells in non-severe SARS-CoV-2 infection. Background on the study: Sequenced bulk RNA came from whole blood that was unsorted, and chains were unpaired. Study-wide points: There was a bias toward anti-spike CD8 responses in VDJdb matching, which missed private and CD4 specificities.

As part of library construction, unique molecular identifiers were attached to individual cDNA molecules. Each CDR3 protein gets one entry after TCRdb re-called the 5' RACE reads with MiXCR. The table includes 60,000 or so distinct CDR3 sequences, 8.9% detected once. A few counts support this clonotype. Its specificity is not known. The CDR3 totals 12 residues. Germline lookup yields CDR1 GTSNPN and CDR2 SVGIG (reference sequence). Trimming took 3 bases from V and 6 from J; bases not matched to a gene: 5. V gene TRBV30 combines with J gene TRBJ2-7; 7 nucleotides line up with TRBD1. Sequencing used whole blood. This TCR came from an adult who was a healthcare worker with PCR-confirmed SARS-CoV-2 infection or an uninfected control (not recorded which). The CDR3 region is CAWSRDSVEQYF. The CDR3 DNA follows: TGTGCCTGGAGCCGGGACAGCGTCGAGCAGTACTTC.